Each of the 29 T cell receptor beta chains below was sequenced from the same sample in a study of vaccination effects on CD4 cells after COVID-19. These receptors are not linked to any known antigen. Clones were read by immunoSEQ multiplex PCR, and TCRdb kept only the in-frame ones, dropping some. The table lists about 64,000 clones, about 78% of them singletons, with 2% in the top ten. Prior to sequencing, the ViraFEST assay stimulated PBMC with viral peptide pools, which expanded the antigen-specific CD4+ T cells. Isolating CD4+ T cells followed less than 12 days of culture. Each participant was given two doses of one vaccine (BNT162b2 or mRNA-1273). The sequencing here drew on CD4+ T cells from PBMCs cultured with HCoV-OC43 spike peptides, taken after COVID-19 vaccination. The subset was: HCoV-OC43 spike overlapping peptide pool stimulation. The source of these receptors is a human donor who received a COVID-19 vaccine.

The V and J genes are TRBV3-1 (or the pseudogene TRBV3-2) and TRBJ1-5, with D hard to call. The CDR3 covers 13 residues. Germline assignment: CDR1 LGHDT and CDR2 YNNKEL (reference sequence). The V gene lost 1 base and the J gene lost 4 bases, with 5 bases spanning the gap. The chain's CDR3 is CASSQGVNQPQHF. The CDR3 region has the DNA TGTGCCAGCAGCCAAGGGGTTAATCAGCCCCAGCATTTT.

This chain links TRBV25-1 with TRBJ2-1; weak D call: TRBD2 (7 bases). CDR1 MGHDK and CDR2 SYGVNS come from the germline V gene. This CDR3 is 16 amino acids long. V was trimmed by 3 bases and J by 6 bases, leaving 18 bases between them. The CDR3 coding sequence is TGTGCCAGCAGTGACCCAAGGGGGGGGGCGGTCAATGAGCAGTTCTTC. Translating it yields CASSDPRGGAVNEQFF.

This chain joins TRBV29-1 and TRBJ2-5; D call uncertain. The V and J ends lost 1 base and 3 bases respectively, with 9 bases between them. Germline values: CDR1 SQVTM, CDR2 ANQGSEA. The CDR3 contains 13 residues. CDR3 sequence: CSVEGSQEETQYF. In nucleotides, the CDR3 is TGCAGCGTTGAAGGCAGTCAGGAAGAGACCCAGTACTTC.

The chain carries TRBV30 and TRBJ2-1; 8 positions agree with TRBD1. Unmatched junction bases numbered 7, after V lost 0 bases and J lost 6 bases. This CDR3 spans 15 amino acids. Germline V gene lookup returns CDR1 GTSNPN and CDR2 SVGIG (reference sequence). CDR3 sequence: CAWSVLPTGANEQFF. DNA for the CDR3: TGTGCCTGGAGTGTACTCCCGACAGGGGCCAATGAGCAGTTCTTC.

The J gene is TRBJ1-1, the V gene TRBV7-3, with D perhaps matching TRBD1 (6 bases). This CDR3 spans 13 amino acids. Deletions cut 2 bases from V and 4 bases from J, with 8 bases between. The germline gives CDR1 SGHTA, CDR2 FQGTGA. CDR3 protein: CASSLDRFTEAFF. The CDR3 DNA sequence: TGTGCCAGCAGCTTAGACAGGTTCACTGAAGCTTTCTTT.

J is TRBJ2-7 and V is TRBV11-3; possibly TRBD1 for D (6 bases). The CDR3 has 15 amino acids. Trimming removed 0 bases at V and 2 bases at J, with 11 bases between. Looked up from germline, CDR1 is SGHNT and CDR2 is YENEEA. The chain's CDR3 is CASSLDIGQTYEQYV. In DNA, the CDR3 is TGTGCCAGCAGCTTAGATATTGGACAGACCTACGAGCAGTACGTC.

The table lists this clone with a few counts. The CDR3 sequence is CASSAGETQYF. The CDR3 DNA sequence: TGCGCCAGCAGCGCGGGGGAGACCCAGTACTTC. The chain couples TRBV5-1 to TRBJ2-5; D might be TRBD2 (6 bases). The germline V gene encodes CDR1 SGHRS and CDR2 YFSETQ. V was pared by 4 bases and J by 5 bases, with 6 bases between. This CDR3 region has 11 residues.

This clone was seen only a few times. V usage is TRBV5-1 and J usage is TRBJ2-5; 7 positions agree with TRBD2. After removal of 4 bases from V and 2 bases from J, the junction contained 5 bases not matched to a gene. This CDR3 contains 14 residues. In germline, CDR1 is SGHRS, CDR2 YFSETQ. CDR3 DNA: TGCGCCAGCAGCAGGCGGGGGTCACAAGAGACCCAGTACTTC. Its protein is CASSRRGSQETQYF.

The CDR3 loop reads CASSGLAGGTDTQYF. CDR3 DNA sequence: TGTGCCAGCAGCGGACTAGCGGGGGGCACAGATACGCAGTATTTT. The gene calls are TRBV9 and TRBJ2-3; 12 bases match TRBD2. V lost 3 bases to trimming and J lost 1 base; unmatched junction nucleotides: 0. CDR1 and CDR2 from the germline V gene are SGDLS and YYNGEE. CDR3 length: 15 residues.

This rearrangement joins TRBV5-1 to TRBJ2-5; 8 bases fit TRBD1. The CDR3 length is 15 residues. The J segment lost 2 bases and the V segment lost 0 bases, leaving 3 bases of the junction unmatched. Germline V gene lookup returns CDR1 SGHRS and CDR2 YFSETQ. CDR3: CASSLAGGGQETQYF. Here the CDR3 DNA reads TGCGCCAGCAGCTTGGCAGGGGGCGGACAAGAGACCCAGTACTTC.

Of note for this clone: A read error may account for a junction end that differs from germline. The chain carries TRBV2 and TRBJ2-4, with D maybe TRBD1 (6 bases). This CDR3 contains 12 residues. Germline CDR1 SNHLY, CDR2 FYNNEI. The CDR3 DNA is TGTGCCAGCAGTGAAATCGGTACAGGGTTGCGCTTC. Translated, it gives CASSEIGTGLRF.

The J gene is TRBJ2-5, the V gene TRBV7-9; 9 bases map to TRBD2. J was trimmed by 2 bases and V by 5 bases; bases with no gene match: 9. This CDR3 is built from 16 residues. The germline V gene has CDR1 SEHNR and CDR2 FQNEAQ (reference sequence). CDR3 DNA sequence: TGTGCCAGCAGCCCCTTACGGAGCGGGGGGCAAGAGACCCAGTACTTC. Residues: CASSPLRSGGQETQYF.

CDR3 amino acids: CATSDSWGGRETQYF. CDR3 nucleotide sequence: TGTGCCACCAGTGATTCGTGGGGGGGCCGCGAGACCCAGTACTTC. V gene TRBV24-1 combines with J gene TRBJ2-5, with D possibly being TRBD2 (7 bases). With 2 bases removed from V and 5 bases from J, the gap between germline ends came to 14 bases. The CDR3 totals 15 residues. Per the germline V gene, CDR1 is KGHDR and CDR2 is SFDVKD.

The V and J genes are TRBV6-5 and TRBJ2-5; possibly TRBD2 for D (6 bases). Germline CDR1 and CDR2: MNHEY and SVGAGI. CDR3 size: 14 residues. V lost 6 bases and J lost 3, with 14 bases in between. The CDR3 DNA is TGTGCCAGCAGGACCGGGACTTCAAAAGAGACCCAGTACTTC. The encoded protein is CASRTGTSKETQYF.

The chain uses TRBV28 and TRBJ2-7, with D unresolved. Germline assignment: CDR1 MDHEN and CDR2 SYDVKM. CDR3 length: 14 amino acids. Trimming pared 6 bases from V and 6 bases from J, leaving 18 bases between. The CDR3 DNA reads TGTGCCAGCAGCCTGAGCGCGAACTGGGCCGAGCAGTACGTC. The encoded protein is CASSLSANWAEQYV.

V gene TRBV7-8 combines with J gene TRBJ2-7, with no clear D. This CDR3 region has 13 residues. Trimming removed 1 base at V and 1 base at J, with 5 bases between. Germline values: CDR1 SGHVS, CDR2 FQNEAQ. The CDR3 DNA reads as TGTGCCAGCAGCTTAGGACATTCCTACGAGCAGTACGTC. Translating gives CASSLGHSYEQYV.

The chain has TRBV18 and TRBJ1-4; TRBD1 might be the D (6 bases). The V and J ends lost 2 bases and 7 bases respectively, with 14 bases between them. The CDR3 length is 15 residues. Germline V lookup: CDR1 KGHSH, CDR2 LQKENI. In nucleotides, the CDR3 is TGTGCCAGCTCACCATACGGGGGCCACCGTGAAAAACTGTTTTTT. This codes for CASSPYGGHREKLFF.

The chain is built from TRBV5-4 and TRBJ1-2; perhaps TRBD1 as D (6 bases). The CDR3 sequence is 20 residues long. Trimming cost V 3 bases and J 4 bases, with 31 bases left between them. Germline V gene sequence: CDR1 SGHNT, CDR2 YYREEE (reference sequence). The CDR3 nucleotides are TGTGCCAGCAGCTCTAGCCTCCCGGGGTCGGGGGGCAGGGGCCCCTATGGCTACACCTTC. Protein sequence: CASSSSLPGSGGRGPYGYTF.

The rearrangement links TRBV9 to TRBJ2-3; 7 bases are shared with TRBD1. Germline V gene lookup returns CDR1 SGDLS and CDR2 YYNGEE. The CDR3 sequence is 15 residues long. Trimming removed 3 bases from V and 4 bases from J; junction bases left unmatched: 8. For the CDR3, the DNA is TGTGCCAGCAGCGAAAGAGGGGGCTCCGCAGATACGCAGTATTTT. Translated: CASSERGGSADTQYF.

The genes are TRBV12-5 and TRBJ2-5; 12 bases are shared with TRBD2. The CDR3 runs to 15 residues. Germline V lookup: CDR1 LGHNT, CDR2 FRNRAP. With V trimmed by 6 bases and J by 4 bases, 6 bases remained unmatched. The CDR3 DNA is TGTGCTAGTGGACTACTAGCGGGGGGCGGAGAGACCCAGTACTTC. Encoded protein: CASGLLAGGGETQYF.

This clone was picked up a small number of times. The chain has TRBV3-1 (or the pseudogene TRBV3-2) and TRBJ2-2; D is ambiguous. This CDR3 comprises 11 residues. The V gene lost 2 bases and the J gene lost 8 bases, with 3 bases spanning the gap. In germline, CDR1 is LGHDT, CDR2 YNNKEL (reference sequence). CDR3 in DNA: TGTGCCAGCAGCCAACGGGGGGAGCTGTTTTTT. Its translation: CASSQRGELFF.

Written as DNA, the CDR3 is TGCGCCAGCAGCGCGTTGACAGGGGCCGAGACCCAGTACTTC. Encoded protein: CASSALTGAETQYF. The chain carries TRBV5-1 and TRBJ2-5, with TRBD1 matching over 8 bases. The ends lost 4 bases at V and 5 bases at J; junction bases unmatched: 7. This CDR3 is built from 14 residues. Germline CDR1 and CDR2: SGHRS and YFSETQ.

This clone was seen a handful of times. This chain links TRBV6-5 with TRBJ1-2, with unresolved D. Per the germline V gene, CDR1 is MNHEY and CDR2 is SVGAGI. CDR3 size: 15 residues. Trimming removed 0 bases at V and 1 base at J, with 9 bases between. The DNA of the CDR3 is TGTGCCAGCAGTTACTCGCCAACCCTTAACTATGGCTACACCTTC. It codes for CASSYSPTLNYGYTF.

The rearrangement joins TRBV29-1 to TRBJ2-3; 7 nucleotides agree with TRBD1. Germline values: CDR1 SQVTM, CDR2 ANQGSEA. The V segment lost 2 bases and the J segment 2 bases; nucleotides outside the gene matches: 10. The CDR3 extends over 16 amino acids. CDR3 sequence: CSVERFRDRNTDTQYF. The CDR3 coding sequence is TGCAGCGTTGAAAGGTTCCGGGACAGAAACACAGATACGCAGTATTTT.

The V call is TRBV2, the J call TRBJ1-2; possible D gene TRBD1, 6 bases. The germline V and J ends were trimmed by 3 bases and 3 bases, with 8 bases remaining between them. Germline V gene sequence: CDR1 SNHLY, CDR2 FYNNEI. The CDR3 sequence is 13 residues long. CDR3 bases: TGTGCCAGCAGTGACAGGGGTGACTATGGCTACACCTTC. The encoded protein is CASSDRGDYGYTF.

V usage is TRBV3-1 (or the pseudogene TRBV3-2) and J usage is TRBJ2-7; 7 bases agree with TRBD2. J lost 3 bases, V lost 1 base, and 9 bases had no gene match. The CDR3 loop spans 16 amino acids. Germline CDR1 and CDR2: LGHDT and YNNKEL (reference sequence). In DNA form, the CDR3 reads TGTGCCAGCAGCCAAGGACCGGACCAGCGGGGCTACGAGCAGTACGTC. Protein sequence: CASSQGPDQRGYEQYV.

This clone was observed a handful of times. CDR3 DNA: TGCGCCAGCAGCCGTGAGGGCACCCCCTTGAACACTGAAGCTTTCTTT. Translated, it gives CASSREGTPLNTEAFF. The gene calls are TRBV10-2 and TRBJ1-1; no clear D. This CDR3 spans 16 amino acids. Trimming took 6 bases from V and 0 from J, leaving 17 bases between them. The V gene's germline CDR1 is WSHSY and CDR2 SAAADI.

The chain uses TRBV28 and TRBJ2-4, with 8 bases lining up with TRBD1. Trimming took 6 bases from V and 8 from J; bases not matched to a gene: 6. The CDR3 runs 13 residues. Germline lookup yields CDR1 MDHEN and CDR2 SYDVKM. The CDR3 region has the DNA TGTGCCAGCAGGGACAGGGAGAGGGACATTCAGTACTTC. Translated: CASRDRERDIQYF.

This clone was detected only a few times. The chain is built from TRBV5-1 and TRBJ2-1; 9 positions match TRBD2. The CDR3 loop spans 14 amino acids. Looked up from germline, CDR1 is SGHRS and CDR2 is YFSETQ. With V trimmed by 4 bases and J by 6 bases, 5 bases remained unmatched. CDR3 sequence (DNA): TGCGCCAGCAGCCCGGGACTAGCTTCCAATGAGCAGTTCTTC. This sequence encodes CASSPGLASNEQFF.